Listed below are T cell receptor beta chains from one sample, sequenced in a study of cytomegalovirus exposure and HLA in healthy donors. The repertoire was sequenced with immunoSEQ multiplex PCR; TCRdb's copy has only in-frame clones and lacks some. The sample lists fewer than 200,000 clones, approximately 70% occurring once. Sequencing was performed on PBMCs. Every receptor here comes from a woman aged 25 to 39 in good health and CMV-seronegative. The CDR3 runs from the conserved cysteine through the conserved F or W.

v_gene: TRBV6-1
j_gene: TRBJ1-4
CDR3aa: CASSAQGIGEKLFF

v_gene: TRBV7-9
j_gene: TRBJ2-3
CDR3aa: CASSFSVVAGTDTQYF

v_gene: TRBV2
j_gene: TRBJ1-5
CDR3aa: CASSQGYWQPQHF

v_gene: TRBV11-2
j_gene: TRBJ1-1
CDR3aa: CASSLGQGYTEAFF

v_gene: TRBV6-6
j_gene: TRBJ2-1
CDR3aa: CASRNRRGQRDNEQFF

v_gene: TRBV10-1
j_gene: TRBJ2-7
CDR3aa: CAGSGTGASYEQYF

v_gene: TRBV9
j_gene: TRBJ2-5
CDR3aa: CASSALAGATQETQYF

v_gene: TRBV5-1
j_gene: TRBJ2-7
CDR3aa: CASSHSGVGIYEQYF

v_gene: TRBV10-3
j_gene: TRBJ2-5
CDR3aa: CAISDRGVETQYF

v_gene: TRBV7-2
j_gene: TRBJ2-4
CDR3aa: CASSFGTLLAKNIQYF

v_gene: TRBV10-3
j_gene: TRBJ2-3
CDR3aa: CAISVVGGTDTQYF

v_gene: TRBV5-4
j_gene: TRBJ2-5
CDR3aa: CASSLRGTETQYF

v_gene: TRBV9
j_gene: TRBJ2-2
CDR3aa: CASSVAGATGELFF

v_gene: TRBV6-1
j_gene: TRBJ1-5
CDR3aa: CASRPGRGKGQPQHF

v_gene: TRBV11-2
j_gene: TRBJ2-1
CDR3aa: CASSSKGRKGQGYNEQFF

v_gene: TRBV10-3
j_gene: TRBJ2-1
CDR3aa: CATRTSGREQFF

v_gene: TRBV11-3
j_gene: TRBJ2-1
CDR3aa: CASSLRAGGVYEQFF

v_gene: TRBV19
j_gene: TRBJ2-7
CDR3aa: CASQPTGGIYEQYF

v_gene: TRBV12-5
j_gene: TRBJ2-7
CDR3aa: CASGSDISYEQYF

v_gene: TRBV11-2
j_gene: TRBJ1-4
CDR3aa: CASSLNPYGSEKLFF

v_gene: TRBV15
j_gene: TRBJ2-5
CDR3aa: CATSRDSARAHRGETQYF

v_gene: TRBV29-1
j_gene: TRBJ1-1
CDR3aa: CSVRTVNTEAFF

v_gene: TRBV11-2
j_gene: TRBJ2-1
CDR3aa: CASSPTGLAGGVNEQFF

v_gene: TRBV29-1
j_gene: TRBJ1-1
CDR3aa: CSDITTEAFF

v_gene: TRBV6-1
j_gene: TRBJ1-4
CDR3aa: CASSPSRVELFF

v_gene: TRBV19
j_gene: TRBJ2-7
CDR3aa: CASSIAGGEAYEQYF

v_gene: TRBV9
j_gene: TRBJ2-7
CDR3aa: CASSVSQGSSYEQYF

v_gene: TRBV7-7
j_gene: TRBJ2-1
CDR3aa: CASSVRSGGGNEQFF

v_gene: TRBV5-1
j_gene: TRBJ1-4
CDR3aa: CASSLYATGEELFF

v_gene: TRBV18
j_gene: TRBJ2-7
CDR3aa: CASSPGASYEQYF

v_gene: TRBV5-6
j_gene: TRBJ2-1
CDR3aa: CASSPNGVQRRYNEQFF

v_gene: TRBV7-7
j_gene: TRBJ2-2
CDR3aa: CASSTDSLNGELFF

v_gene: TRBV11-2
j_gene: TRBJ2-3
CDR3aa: CASRGAWRPDTQYF

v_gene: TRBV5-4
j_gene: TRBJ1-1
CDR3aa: CASSLIGRDPEAFF

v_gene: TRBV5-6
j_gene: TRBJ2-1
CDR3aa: CASSSLESSYNEQFF

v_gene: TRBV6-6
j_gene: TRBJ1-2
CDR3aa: CASTSGQGNYGYTF

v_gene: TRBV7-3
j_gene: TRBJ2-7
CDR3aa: CASSLTAGTYEQYF

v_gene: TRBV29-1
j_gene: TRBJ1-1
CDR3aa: CSVSSSDRNTEAFF

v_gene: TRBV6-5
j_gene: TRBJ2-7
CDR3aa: CASSYNPGGRSFEQYF

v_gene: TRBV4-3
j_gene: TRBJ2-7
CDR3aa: CASSQDQGWTSGSGEQYF

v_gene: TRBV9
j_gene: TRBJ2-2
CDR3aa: CASSLQGAGTGELFF

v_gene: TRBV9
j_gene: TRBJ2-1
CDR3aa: CASSAPGLAGVNEQFF

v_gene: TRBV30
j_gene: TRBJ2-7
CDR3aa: CAWNVTPSSSYEQYF

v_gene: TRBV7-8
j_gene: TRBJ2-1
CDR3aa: CASSLRGGSQGYEQFF

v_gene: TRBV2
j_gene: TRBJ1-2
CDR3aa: CASSLRTVGINYGYTF

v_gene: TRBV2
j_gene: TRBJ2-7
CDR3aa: CASSWTDSYEQYF

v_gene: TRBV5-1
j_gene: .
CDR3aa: CASSPATSGANYEQYF

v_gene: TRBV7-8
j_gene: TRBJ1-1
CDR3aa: CASSLGRLNTEAFF

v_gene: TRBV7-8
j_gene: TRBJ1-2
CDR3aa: CASSLGGTGFQGYTF

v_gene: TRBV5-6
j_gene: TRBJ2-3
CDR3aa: CASSPGLAGLTDTQYF

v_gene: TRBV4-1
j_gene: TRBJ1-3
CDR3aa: CASSLDTDRLGNTIYF

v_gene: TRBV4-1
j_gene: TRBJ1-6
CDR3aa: CASSRDSAPLHF

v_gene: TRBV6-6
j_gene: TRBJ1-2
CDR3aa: CASQKGGGAFYGYTF

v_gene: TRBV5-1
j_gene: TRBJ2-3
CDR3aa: CASSFLSGGDTDTQYF

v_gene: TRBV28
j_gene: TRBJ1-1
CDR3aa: CASSLTDMNTEAFF

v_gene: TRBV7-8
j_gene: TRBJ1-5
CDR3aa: CASSGDRGGQPQHF

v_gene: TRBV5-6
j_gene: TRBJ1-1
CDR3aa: CASSLVEGRIMNTEAFF

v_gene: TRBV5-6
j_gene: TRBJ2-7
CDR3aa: CASSLVGGSGYEQYF

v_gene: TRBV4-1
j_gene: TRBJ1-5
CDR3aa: CASSQEGGSNQPQHF